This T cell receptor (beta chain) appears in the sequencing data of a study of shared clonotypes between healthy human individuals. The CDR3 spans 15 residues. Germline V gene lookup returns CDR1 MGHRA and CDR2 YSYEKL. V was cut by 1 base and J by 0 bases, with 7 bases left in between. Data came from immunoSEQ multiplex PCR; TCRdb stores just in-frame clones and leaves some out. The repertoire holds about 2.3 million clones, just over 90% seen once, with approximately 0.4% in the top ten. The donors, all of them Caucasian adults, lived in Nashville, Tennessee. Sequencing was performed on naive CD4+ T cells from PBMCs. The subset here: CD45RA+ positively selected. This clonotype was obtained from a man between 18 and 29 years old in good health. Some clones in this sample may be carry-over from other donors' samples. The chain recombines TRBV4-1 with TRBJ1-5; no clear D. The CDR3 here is CASSQVAVSNQPQHF. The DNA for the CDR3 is TGCGCCAGCAGCCAAGTGGCAGTTAGCAATCAGCCCCAGCATTTT.